The clone carrying this T cell receptor (beta chain) is a singleton in its sample. What it recognizes is unknown. This sample was taken from a study of blood T cells in healthy people across ages. Turning to the study itself: Per two T cells, about one barcoded beta molecule was captured through template switching.

Using a J-beta primer mix together with a sample-barcoded 5' primer, a second PCR was run for roughly 6 to 12 cycles. In TCRdb, the 5' RACE reads were re-called with MiXCR into one record per CDR3 protein. Among approximately 820,000 distinct CDR3 sequences listed, approximately 44% were seen once. The CDR3 consists of 14 residues. Trimming removed 1 base at V and 1 base at J, with 10 bases between. Germline CDR1 DFQATT, CDR2 SNEGSKA (reference sequence). Whole-study results and caveats: Significant beta diversity loss was already apparent by age approximately 40, declining roughly linearly.

The clonotype was recovered from a man aged 55 to 70 in good health. The chain is built from TRBV20-1 and TRBJ1-1; a possible D gene is TRBD1 (6 bases). Sequenced input: blood. CDR3 coding DNA: TGCAGTGCTAGAGGGGGCAGGGGGAACACTGAAGCTTTCTTT. Its protein is CSARGGRGNTEAFF.